Shown below are 21 T cell receptor beta chains from a single sample sequenced in a study of blood T cell repertoires in COVID-19. This table comes from immunoSEQ multiplex PCR, and its TCRdb copy is limited to in-frame clones, with some not included. The profile covers just under 80,000 clones, with roughly 84% appearing a single time and 12% taken by the ten largest. The material sequenced was peripheral blood. These receptors were taken from a human donor in a cohort sampled during active COVID-19.

The chain is built from TRBV2 and TRBJ1-1, with D unclear. The length of the CDR3 is 11 residues. Germline V gene lookup returns CDR1 SNHLY and CDR2 FYNNEI. V shed 8 bases and J shed 1 base, with 5 bases lying between them. CDR3 sequence: CASEGNTEAFF. In nucleotides, the CDR3 is TGTGCCAGCGAGGGGAACACTGAAGCTTTCTTT.

The V gene is TRBV6-1, the J gene TRBJ2-3; TRBD1 aligns across 9 bases. CDR3 length equals 18 residues. Per the germline V gene, CDR1 is MNHNS and CDR2 is SASEGT. V lost 2 bases, J lost 6 bases, and 15 bases stayed unmatched. CDR3 sequence: CASSELFRTGDLRDTQYF. In DNA form, the CDR3 reads TGTGCCAGCAGTGAATTATTTCGGACAGGGGACTTAAGGGATACGCAGTATTTT.

The rearrangement joins TRBV28 to TRBJ1-6; D may be TRBD1 (5 bases). The germline gives CDR1 MDHEN, CDR2 SYDVKM. Trimming took off 8 bases at V and 2 bases at J, with 10 bases between the two ends. There are 14 residues in the CDR3. CDR3 in DNA: TGTGCCAGCCATCAGGGTACCTATAATTCACCCCTCCACTTT. Its translation is CASHQGTYNSPLHF.

V gene TRBV28 combines with J gene TRBJ2-2; D may be TRBD1 (6 bases). From germline, CDR1 is MDHEN and CDR2 SYDVKM. Between the trimmed V and J ends, which lost 6 bases and 6 bases, there was a span of 20 bases. CDR3 size: 16 residues. The CDR3 coding sequence is TGTGCCAGCAGAACAACGGGACACCAACGATCCGGGGAGCTGTTTTTT. Translation gives CASRTTGHQRSGELFF.

The rearrangement joins TRBV5-1 to TRBJ1-4, with D maybe TRBD1 (5 bases). This CDR3 spans 16 amino acids. Germline V gene data show CDR1 as SGHRS and CDR2 as YFSETQ. Trimming cost V 0 bases and J 6 bases, with 15 bases left between them. CDR3 region: CASSLAPIPQDEKLFF. The CDR3 DNA reads TGCGCCAGCAGCTTGGCCCCGATACCACAGGATGAAAAACTGTTTTTT.

The rearrangement uses TRBV3-1 (or the pseudogene TRBV3-2) and TRBJ2-5; 7 positions agree with TRBD1. Trimming took 0 bases from V and 3 from J; bases not matched to a gene: 7. The CDR3 consists of 16 residues. The germline V gene has CDR1 LGHDT and CDR2 YNNKEL (reference sequence). CDR3 in DNA: TGTGCCAGCAGCCAAGATAGGCCAGGGGGTAAAGAGACCCAGTACTTC. The encoded protein is CASSQDRPGGKETQYF.

This chain links TRBV5-4 with TRBJ2-7; possible D gene TRBD2, 5 bases. There are 14 residues in the CDR3. CDR1 is SGHNT, CDR2 YYREEE, per germline (reference sequence). Trimming pared 3 bases from V and 2 bases from J, leaving 12 bases between. Written as DNA, the CDR3 is TGTGCCAGCAGCTCGGCCGGGAACCCCTACGAGCAGTACTTC. It yields the protein CASSSAGNPYEQYF. The entire variable domain, with the rest obtained from reference TRBV5-4 and TRBJ2-7, is as follows: ETGVTQSPTHLIKTRGQQVTLRCSSQSGHNTVSWYQQALGQGPQFIFQYYREEENGRGNFPPRFSGLQFPNYSSELNVNALELDDSALYLCASSSAGNPYEQYFGPGTRLTVT.

The rearrangement joins TRBV9 to TRBJ2-3; maybe TRBD2 (6 bases). CDR3 size: 15 residues. CDR1 is SGDLS and CDR2 is YYNGEE in the germline V gene. Trimming removed 0 bases from V and 6 bases from J, with 14 bases in between. The DNA of the CDR3 is TGTGCCAGCAGCGTAGGGGGCGGGGTGAGGGATACGCAGTATTTT. Protein product: CASSVGGGVRDTQYF.

V and J are TRBV9 and TRBJ2-7; 9 bases map to TRBD2. This CDR3 is built from 17 residues. Germline CDR1 and CDR2: SGDLS and YYNGEE. J gave up 5 bases and V 3 bases, and 15 bases lay outside the gene matches. The CDR3 reads CASSEPMGGTSLDEQYF. Here the CDR3 DNA reads TGTGCCAGCAGCGAACCCATGGGGGGGACTAGCCTAGACGAGCAGTACTTC.

The chain recombines TRBV10-3 with TRBJ1-1; D possibly corresponds to TRBD1 (6 bases). The CDR3 consists of 14 residues. The germline V gene encodes CDR1 ENHRY and CDR2 SYGVKD. With 4 bases removed from V and 3 bases from J, the gap between germline ends came to 12 bases. The CDR3 bases are TGTGCCATCAGTGCTGCAGGGGTTGACACTGAAGCTTTCTTT. It specifies CAISAAGVDTEAFF.

This chain uses TRBV10-3 with TRBJ2-2, with D perhaps TRBD1 (6 bases). V was trimmed by 6 bases and J by 3 bases, leaving 11 bases between them. Per germline, CDR1 ENHRY and CDR2 SYGVKD. The CDR3 contains 14 residues. In DNA, the CDR3 is TGTGCCATCAGCCGGGACATCGACACCGGGGAGCTGTTTTTT. It translates to CAISRDIDTGELFF.

This clone was picked up one time. The chain carries TRBV4-1 and TRBJ2-1, with 7 positions matching TRBD1. This CDR3 is built from 15 residues. V shed 4 bases and J 1 base; nucleotides not matched to a gene: 4. Germline values: CDR1 MGHRA, CDR2 YSYEKL. In DNA, the CDR3 is TGCGCCAGCAGCCCACAGGGGTGGTCCTACAATGAGCAGTTCTTC. Amino acid sequence: CASSPQGWSYNEQFF.

This chain joins TRBV19 and TRBJ2-2; the match to TRBD1 covers 7 bases. CDR1 is LNHDA, CDR2 SQIVND, per germline (reference sequence). Unmatched junction bases numbered 5, after V lost 7 bases and J lost 3 bases. The CDR3 runs to 14 residues. The CDR3 here is CASTSRGYTGELFF. DNA of the CDR3: TGTGCCAGTACGTCCAGGGGGTACACCGGGGAGCTGTTTTTT.

The rearrangement uses TRBV21-1 and TRBJ1-4. TRBV21-1 constitutes a pseudogene. The CDR3 has 14 residues. Written as DNA, the CDR3 is TGTGCCAGCAGCAATAGAAAATCGCGAGAAAAACTGTTTTTT. Amino acid sequence: CASSNRKSREKLFF.

The chain employs TRBV25-1 and TRBJ1-2; TRBD1 agrees at 9 bases. Germline-derived CDR1 and CDR2 are MGHDK and SYGVNS. CDR3 size: 13 residues. V trimming: 10 bases; J trimming: 4 bases; junction bases outside the gene matches: 7. CDR3 region: CAIGTGLPYGYTF. CDR3 DNA: TGTGCCATAGGGACAGGGCTTCCCTATGGCTACACCTTC.

This chain uses TRBV7-2 with TRBJ2-1, with 9 bases aligning to TRBD2. Germline lookup yields CDR1 SGHTA and CDR2 FQGNSA. The CDR3 totals 17 residues. Unmatched junction bases numbered 9, after V lost 0 bases and J lost 6 bases. The CDR3 protein is CASSLAPTSGRSNEQFF. The CDR3 nucleotides are TGTGCCAGCAGCTTAGCTCCGACTAGCGGAAGATCCAATGAGCAGTTCTTC.

J is TRBJ2-7 and V is TRBV5-1, with D maybe TRBD2 (6 bases). The V end was cut by 0 bases, the J end by 2 bases, with 9 bases between. The germline CDR1 and CDR2 sequences are SGHRS and YFSETQ. The CDR3 spans 14 residues. CDR3 bases: TGCGCCAGCAGCTTGGATGCGGGGCCCTACGAGCAGTACTTC. Its translation: CASSLDAGPYEQYF.

This chain joins TRBV2 and TRBJ2-5; 8 bases are a match to TRBD2. Germline V gene sequence: CDR1 SNHLY, CDR2 FYNNEI. The CDR3 has 15 residues. The V and J ends lost 1 base and 4 bases, in that order; junction bases with no gene match: 5. CDR3 amino acids: CASSEVRGGAETQYF. In nucleotides, the CDR3 is TGTGCCAGCAGTGAAGTCCGGGGGGGGGCAGAGACCCAGTACTTC.

This clone was counted only a few times. V usage is TRBV5-1 and J usage is TRBJ2-7, with 7 positions matching TRBD2. V dropped 4 bases and J dropped 2; count of bases not matched to a gene: 3. CDR1 and CDR2 from the germline V gene are SGHRS and YFSETQ. The CDR3 spans 13 residues. The CDR3 loop reads CASSATSAYEQYF. The CDR3 DNA follows: TGCGCCAGCAGCGCCACTAGCGCCTACGAGCAGTACTTC. Full variable domain (rest looked up from reference TRBV5-1 and TRBJ2-7): KAGVTQTPRYLIKTRGQQVTLSCSPISGHRSVSWYQQTPGQGLQFLFEYFSETQRNKGNFPGRFSGRQFSNSRSEMNVSTLELGDSALYLCASSATSAYEQYFGPGTRLTVT.

The chain links TRBV5-4 to TRBJ1-3, with 7 bases that match TRBD1. The V and J ends lost 3 bases and 0 bases, in that order; junction bases with no gene match: 9. This CDR3 contains 17 residues. Germline CDR1 reads SGHNT; CDR2 reads YYREEE (reference sequence). CDR3 amino acids: CASSSGQTRSSGNTIYF. The DNA for the CDR3 is TGTGCCAGCAGCTCGGGACAGACAAGAAGCTCTGGAAACACCATATATTTT.

The rearrangement uses TRBV28 and TRBJ2-1; D is possibly TRBD1 (6 bases). The V and J ends lost 6 bases and 0 bases respectively, with 9 bases between them. The germline V gene has CDR1 MDHEN and CDR2 SYDVKM. CDR3 length: 14 residues. The CDR3 DNA reads TGTGCCAGCAGGGGGGACAACTCCTACAATGAGCAGTTCTTC. This translates into CASRGDNSYNEQFF.